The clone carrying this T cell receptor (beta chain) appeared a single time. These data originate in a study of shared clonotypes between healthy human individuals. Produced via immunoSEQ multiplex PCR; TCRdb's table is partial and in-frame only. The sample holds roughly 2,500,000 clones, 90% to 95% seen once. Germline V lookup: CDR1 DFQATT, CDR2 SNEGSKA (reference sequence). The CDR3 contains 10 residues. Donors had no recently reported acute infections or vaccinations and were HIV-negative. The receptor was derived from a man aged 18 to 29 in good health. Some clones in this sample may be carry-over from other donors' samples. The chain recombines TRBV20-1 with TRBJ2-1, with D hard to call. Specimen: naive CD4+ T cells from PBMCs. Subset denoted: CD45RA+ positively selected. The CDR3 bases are TGCAGCTTCCACTACAATGAGCAGTTCTTC. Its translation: CSFHYNEQFF.